The clone carrying this T cell receptor (beta chain) appeared many times. Unique molecular identifiers were used in preparing the TCRbeta library. TCRdb ran MiXCR on the PCR reads and lists one entry per CDR3 protein. Found here are roughly 310,000 distinct CDR3 sequences, 20% to 30% of them singletons; the top ten hold over 9.5%. These data are taken from a study of T-cell reconstitution after alpha-beta-depleted transplantation in children. Trimming took off 1 base at V and 5 bases at J, with 15 bases between the two ends. The germline CDR1 and CDR2 sequences are DFQATT and SNEGSKA (reference sequence). There are 14 residues in the CDR3.

The chain uses TRBV20-1 and TRBJ2-7; D possibly corresponds to TRBD1 (6 bases). The clonotype was recovered from a male patient under 18 who had a stem cell transplant for acute lymphoblastic leukemia, so the T cells may come from the graft donor. The source was PBMCs, mostly from graft donor cells, collected 180 days after TCRalphabeta/CD19-depleted stem cell transplant. CDR3 DNA sequence: TGCAGTGCTAGAGTTGACAGGAGAAAGGACGAGCAGTACTTC. Its translation is CSARVDRRKDEQYF.